This passage covers 24 T cell receptor beta chains from one sample sequenced in a study of CD8+CD57+ T cells in acquired aplastic anemia. Investigators profiled TCR beta VDJ and CDR3 from genomic DNA template. TCRdb itself ran the reads through MiXCR, one entry per CDR3 protein. The profile covers 160,000 or so distinct CDR3 sequences, with about 70% appearing a single time and around 45% taken by the ten largest. Patients chosen for sequencing had shown CD8+CD57+ cell expansion by flow cytometry. The sequenced material came from sorted CD4+, CD8+, or CD8+CD57+ T cells (not recorded which) from PBMCs. The receptors originated from a human donor with aplastic anemia.

This chain links TRBV2 with TRBJ2-1, with 10 bases that match TRBD1. V gave up 2 bases and J gave up 6 bases; unmatched junction bases: 7. The length of the CDR3 is 16 residues. The germline CDR1 and CDR2 sequences are SNHLY and FYNNEI. The CDR3 reads CASSERRDRGVNEQFF. CDR3 nucleotides: TGTGCCAGCAGTGAAAGACGGGACAGGGGAGTCAATGAGCAGTTCTTC.

The genes are TRBV29-1 and TRBJ2-5; 9 nucleotides line up with TRBD1. Germline assignment: CDR1 SQVTM and CDR2 ANQGSEA. The CDR3 totals 12 residues. The V segment lost 7 bases and the J segment 4 bases; nucleotides outside the gene matches: 4. CDR3 region: CSDIQGAETQYF. CDR3 nucleotide sequence: TGCAGCGATATACAGGGGGCAGAGACCCAGTACTTC. Looking up the rest from reference TRBV29-1 and TRBJ2-5 gives the full variable domain: SAVISQKPSRDICQRGTSLTIQCQVDSQVTMMFWYRQQPGQSLTLIATANQGSEATYESGFVIDKFPISRPNLTFSTLTVSNMSPEDSSIYLCSDIQGAETQYFGPGTRLLVL.

The gene calls are TRBV20-1 and TRBJ2-1, with 8 nucleotides matching TRBD2. This CDR3 contains 12 residues. Germline V gives CDR1 DFQATT, CDR2 SNEGSKA (reference sequence). V shed 4 bases and J 8 bases; nucleotides not matched to a gene: 4. For the CDR3, the DNA is TGCAGTGCTACCAGCGGGGGCCATGAGCAGTTCTTC. Translated, it gives CSATSGGHEQFF.

The chain's CDR3 is CASSHARGRAFDNQPQHF. The CDR3, as DNA: TGCGCCAGCAGTCACGCCCGGGGTAGGGCGTTTGATAATCAGCCCCAGCATTTT. V is TRBV4-1 and J is TRBJ1-5; unclear D gene. The V end was cut by 6 bases, the J end by 4 bases, with 25 bases between. Germline V gene sequence: CDR1 MGHRA, CDR2 YSYEKL. This CDR3 spans 18 amino acids.

The rearrangement joins TRBV7-9 to TRBJ2-7; 9 bases map to TRBD1. From germline, CDR1 is SEHNR and CDR2 FQNEAQ (reference sequence). The V segment lost 3 bases and the J segment 6 bases; nucleotides outside the gene matches: 6. The CDR3 is 14 amino acids. The chain's CDR3 is CASSLGQGLGEQYF. The CDR3 DNA reads as TGTGCCAGCAGCTTGGGACAGGGACTCGGCGAGCAGTACTTC.

The gene calls are TRBV12-3 or TRBV12-4 and TRBJ2-3; 10 bases fit TRBD1. The CDR3 length is 16 residues. With 6 bases clipped from V and 5 bases from J, the junction kept 11 bases outside the gene matches. The CDR3 DNA sequence: TGTGCCAGCAGCAGAAATTGGGGACAGGGGATAGATACGCAGTATTTT. Translated, it gives CASSRNWGQGIDTQYF.

CDR3 DNA sequence: TGTGCCACCAGCACAGGTGGAGGGCGGGCCAGCACAGATACGCAGTATTTT. Translating gives CATSTGGGRASTDTQYF. This rearrangement joins TRBV15 to TRBJ2-3; tentative D call: TRBD2 (6 bases). The germline gives CDR1 LNHNV, CDR2 YYDKDF (reference sequence). CDR3 size: 17 residues. Between the trimmed V and J ends, which lost 4 bases and 0 bases, there was a span of 17 bases. Variable domain in full (rest from reference TRBV15 and TRBJ2-3): DAMVIQNPRYQVTQFGKPVTLSCSQTLNHNVMYWYQQKSSQAPKLLFHYYDKDFNNEADTPDNFQSRRPNTSFCFLDIRSPGLGDTAMYLCATSTGGGRASTDTQYFGPGTRLTVL.

On this clonotype itself: This may arise from a read error, as a much more abundant clone is one base away. The V call is TRBV7-9, the J call TRBJ2-4, with D perhaps being TRBD1 or TRBD2 (5 bases each). The germline CDR1 and CDR2 sequences are SEHNR and FQNEAQ (reference sequence). The V end was cut by 5 bases, the J end by 0 bases, with 20 bases between. The CDR3 spans 18 residues. CDR3 amino acids: CASSHLVRGPLAKNIQYF. For the CDR3, the DNA is TGTGCCAGCAGCCACCTAGTCCGGGGCCCACTAGCCAAAAACATTCAGTACTTC.

The chain is built from TRBV9 and TRBJ2-3; D call uncertain. V was clipped by 2 bases and J by 2 bases, with 15 bases between them. This CDR3 region has 16 residues. In germline, CDR1 is SGDLS, CDR2 YYNGEE. This CDR3 is CASSVQSSPTTDTQYF. In DNA, the CDR3 is TGTGCCAGCAGCGTTCAGTCTTCCCCTACCACAGATACGCAGTATTTT.

As DNA, the CDR3 is TGTGCCAGTAGTATAGATTTAGGCAGGGGACTAAGCTCCTATGGCTACACCTTC. Translating gives CASSIDLGRGLSSYGYTF. The V and J genes are TRBV19 and TRBJ1-2; D might be TRBD1 (6 bases). Germline loops: CDR1 LNHDA, CDR2 SQIVND (reference sequence). V was shortened by 0 bases and J by 4 bases, with 21 bases between the two germline ends. The CDR3 loop spans 18 amino acids.

This rearrangement joins TRBV11-3 to TRBJ2-3; TRBD1 is a possible D gene (6 bases). The V gene lost 2 bases and the J gene lost 2 bases, with 14 bases spanning the gap. Looked up from germline, CDR1 is SGHNT and CDR2 is YENEEA. The CDR3 has 16 amino acids. The CDR3 spells CASSLRTGLNTDTQYF. The CDR3 DNA sequence: TGTGCCAGCAGCTTAAGAACAGGGCTGAACACAGATACGCAGTATTTT.

The genes are TRBV7-6 and TRBJ2-3; D unclear. V shed 4 bases and J shed 2 bases, with 13 bases lying between them. The CDR3 is 15 residues long. CDR1 and CDR2 (germline): SGHVS, FNYEAQ. In DNA form, the CDR3 reads TGTGCCAGCAGCTCCGGGTCCTCCTACACAGATACGCAGTATTTT. Translated: CASSSGSSYTDTQYF.

This clonotype was observed a few times. V and J are TRBV12-3 or TRBV12-4 and TRBJ2-3, with 11 positions matching TRBD2. Trimming at V came to 6 bases and at J to 5 bases, leaving 7 bases not matched to a gene. CDR3 length equals 15 residues. CDR3 sequence: CASRVTSGVEDTQYF. In nucleotides, the CDR3 is TGTGCCAGCAGGGTGACTAGCGGGGTAGAAGATACGCAGTATTTT.

The chain employs TRBV6-5 and TRBJ1-2; 8 nucleotides agree with TRBD1. Germline CDR1 is MNHEY and CDR2 is SVGAGI. V trimming: 3 bases; J trimming: 8 bases; junction bases outside the gene matches: 8. The CDR3 totals 14 residues. CDR3 DNA sequence: TGTGCCAGCAGTTATCAAGGACAGGGTAGCGGCTACACCTTC. Protein product: CASSYQGQGSGYTF.

This clonotype was counted at least ten times. The chain uses TRBV7-3 and TRBJ2-2, with D unclear. V was clipped by 5 bases and J by 1 base, with 2 bases between them. The CDR3 sequence is 12 residues long. Germline CDR1 and CDR2: SGHTA and FQGTGA. The DNA for the CDR3 is TGTGCCAGCAGCCTGAACACCGGGGAGCTGTTTTTT. Protein: CASSLNTGELFF.

V is TRBV9 and J is TRBJ1-1; no clear D. CDR3 length: 13 residues. Trimming removed 5 bases at V and 0 bases at J, with 8 bases between. Per germline, CDR1 SGDLS and CDR2 YYNGEE. The CDR3 spells CASRRSVNTEAFF. The CDR3 DNA is TGTGCCAGCAGGAGGAGCGTGAACACTGAAGCTTTCTTT.

Here the CDR3 reads CASSVAGSHEQYF. In DNA, the CDR3 is TGTGCCAGCAGCGTAGCTGGGTCGCACGAGCAGTACTTC. This chain links TRBV9 with TRBJ2-7; the D is unclear. The V end lost 0 bases, the J end lost 5 bases, and 9 bases lay between the germline ends. CDR1 and CDR2 (germline): SGDLS, YYNGEE. The CDR3 runs 13 residues.

The table lists this clonotype with a few counts. The chain employs TRBV2 and TRBJ2-7; D is possibly TRBD2 (6 bases). V lost 3 bases to trimming and J lost 5 bases, with 11 bases between them. This CDR3 region has 13 residues. CDR1 is SNHLY and CDR2 is FYNNEI in the germline V gene. The CDR3 loop is CASSDGGGNEQYF. The CDR3 bases are TGTGCCAGCAGTGATGGTGGGGGGAACGAGCAGTACTTC.

The chain combines TRBV10-3 with TRBJ1-1; no clear D gene. The V end lost 3 bases, the J end lost 0 bases, and 5 bases lay between the germline ends. Per the germline V gene, CDR1 is ENHRY and CDR2 is SYGVKD. This CDR3 spans 13 amino acids. The CDR3 sequence: CAISDLVNTEAFF. The CDR3 DNA reads TGTGCCATCAGTGATCTGGTGAACACTGAAGCTTTCTTT.

The chain combines TRBV5-4 with TRBJ2-7; maybe TRBD1 (5 bases). This CDR3 comprises 15 residues. V dropped 2 bases and J dropped 4 bases, with 16 bases sitting between them. Germline V gene data show CDR1 as SGHNT and CDR2 as YYREEE (reference sequence). CDR3 sequence: CASSFGQGTGYEQYF. DNA for the CDR3: TGTGCCAGCAGCTTCGGGCAGGGTACAGGTTACGAGCAGTACTTC.

Remarks on this clonotype: The germline gene is not matched at one end of the junction; a read error may be the cause. The genes are TRBV5-1 and TRBJ1-1; D may be TRBD1 (5 bases). The germline CDR1 and CDR2 sequences are SGHRS and YFSETQ. CDR3 size: 13 residues. In DNA, the CDR3 is TGCGCCAGCAGTTTGGACATACTAGCCAGCGCTTTCTTT. It is translated as CASSLDILASAFF.

The chain joins TRBV7-8 to TRBJ2-7, with D possibly TRBD1 on 6 matching bases. This CDR3 is 15 amino acids long. The germline V and J ends were trimmed by 5 bases and 5 bases, with 19 bases remaining between them. Germline assignment: CDR1 SGHVS and CDR2 FQNEAQ. The CDR3 DNA follows: TGTGCCAGCAGCCGCCCCCCGGGTACAGGGAACGAGCAGTACTTC. It translates to CASSRPPGTGNEQYF.

The V and J genes are TRBV7-6 and TRBJ2-5, with 10 positions matching TRBD1. The V gene end was trimmed by 7 bases and the J gene end by 2 bases; junction bases not matched to a gene: 10. The germline CDR1 and CDR2 sequences are SGHVS and FNYEAQ. This CDR3 region has 16 residues. CDR3 region: CASTPPGQGIQETQYF. In DNA, the CDR3 is TGTGCCAGCACTCCTCCGGGACAGGGGATTCAAGAGACCCAGTACTTC.

This rearrangement joins TRBV20-1 to TRBJ2-7, with 8 bases lining up with TRBD2. The CDR3 runs to 14 residues. CDR1 and CDR2 (germline): DFQATT, SNEGSKA (reference sequence). With V trimmed by 7 bases and J by 3 bases, 11 bases remained unmatched. The CDR3 protein is CSGREVSGDYEQYF. CDR3 coding DNA: TGCAGTGGTCGTGAGGTTAGCGGGGACTACGAGCAGTACTTC.